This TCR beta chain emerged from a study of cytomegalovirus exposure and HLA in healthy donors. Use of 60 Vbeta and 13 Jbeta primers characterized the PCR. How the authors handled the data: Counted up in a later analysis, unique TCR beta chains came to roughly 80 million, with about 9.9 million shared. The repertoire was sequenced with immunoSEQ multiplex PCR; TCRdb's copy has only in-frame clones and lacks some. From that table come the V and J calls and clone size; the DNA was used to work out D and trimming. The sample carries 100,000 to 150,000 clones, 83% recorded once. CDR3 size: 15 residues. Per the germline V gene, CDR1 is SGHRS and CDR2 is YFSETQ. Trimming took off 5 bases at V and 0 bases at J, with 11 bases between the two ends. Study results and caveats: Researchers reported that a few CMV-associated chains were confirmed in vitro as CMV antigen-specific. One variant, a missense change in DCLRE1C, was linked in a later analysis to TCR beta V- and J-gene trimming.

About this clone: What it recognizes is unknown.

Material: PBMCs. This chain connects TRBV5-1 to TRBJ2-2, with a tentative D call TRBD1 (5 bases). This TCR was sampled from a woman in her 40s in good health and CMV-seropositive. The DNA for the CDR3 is TGCGCCAGCAGACAACAGGCCACGAACACCGGGGAGCTGTTTTTT. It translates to CASRQQATNTGELFF.